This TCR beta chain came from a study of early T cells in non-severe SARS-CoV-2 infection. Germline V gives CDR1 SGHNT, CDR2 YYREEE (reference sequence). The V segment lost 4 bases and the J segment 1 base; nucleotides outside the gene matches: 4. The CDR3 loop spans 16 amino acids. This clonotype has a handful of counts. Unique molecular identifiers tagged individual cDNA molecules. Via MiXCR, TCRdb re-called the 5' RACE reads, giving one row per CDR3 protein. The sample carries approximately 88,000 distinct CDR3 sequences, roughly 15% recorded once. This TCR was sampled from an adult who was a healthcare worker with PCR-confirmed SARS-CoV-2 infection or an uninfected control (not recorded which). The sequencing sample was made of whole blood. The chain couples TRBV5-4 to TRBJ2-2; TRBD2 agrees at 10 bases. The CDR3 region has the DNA TGTGCCAGCAGCCCGTCTAGCGGGGGGAACACCGGGGAGCTGTTTTTT. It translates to CASSPSSGGNTGELFF.